This TCR beta chain derives from a study of human T cells and chemical hapten exposure. The sample's time point: healthy volunteer bleed at 2 weeks. The template was total RNA from unfractionated whole blood. This clonotype has only a few counts. TCRdb called the RACE reads again in MiXCR, with one record for every CDR3 protein. The table has roughly 120,000 distinct CDR3 sequences, around 8.3% seen once. The germline V and J ends were trimmed by 7 bases and 6 bases, with 28 bases remaining between them. The CDR3 contains 18 residues. The V gene's germline CDR1 is SGHTA and CDR2 FQGNSA. The J gene is TRBJ2-1, the V gene TRBV7-2; no reliable D call. The TCR originated in a male donor in good health. Some clones in this sample may be carry-over from other donors' samples. Material: whole blood. The CDR3 region has the DNA TGTGCCAGCACCGTCCCGGCGAGAGTAGCTAGGGTACGCAATGAGCAGTTCTTC. This codes for CASTVPARVARVRNEQFF. The full variable domain, completed using reference TRBV7-2 and TRBJ2-1, is GAGVSQSPSNKVTEKGKDVELRCDPISGHTALYWYRQSLGQGLEFLIYFQGNSAPDKSGLPSDRFSAERTGGSVSTLTIQRTQQEDSAVYLCASTVPARVARVRNEQFFGPGTRLTVL.